This T cell receptor (beta chain) appears in the sequencing data of a study of T-cell reconstitution after alpha-beta-depleted transplantation in children. The library targeted TCRbeta and was prepared with unique molecular identifiers. Each CDR3 protein is one row after TCRdb ran MiXCR on the PCR reads. The sample shows hundreds of thousands of distinct CDR3 sequences, roughly 15% of them seen only once. Germline assignment: CDR1 SGHVS and CDR2 FQNEAQ. This CDR3 has 18 amino acids. J gave up 0 bases and V 4 bases, and 13 bases lay outside the gene matches. The TCR was taken from a human donor who donated a stem cell graft to a child with Fanconi anemia. The genes are TRBV7-8 and TRBJ2-3, with 7 bases identical to TRBD1. This specimen consisted of PBMCs, obtained from the stem cell graft. The chain's CDR3 is CASSSRSKQGLSTDTQYF. In DNA form, the CDR3 reads TGTGCCAGCAGCTCACGATCTAAACAGGGGTTGAGCACAGATACGCAGTATTTT.